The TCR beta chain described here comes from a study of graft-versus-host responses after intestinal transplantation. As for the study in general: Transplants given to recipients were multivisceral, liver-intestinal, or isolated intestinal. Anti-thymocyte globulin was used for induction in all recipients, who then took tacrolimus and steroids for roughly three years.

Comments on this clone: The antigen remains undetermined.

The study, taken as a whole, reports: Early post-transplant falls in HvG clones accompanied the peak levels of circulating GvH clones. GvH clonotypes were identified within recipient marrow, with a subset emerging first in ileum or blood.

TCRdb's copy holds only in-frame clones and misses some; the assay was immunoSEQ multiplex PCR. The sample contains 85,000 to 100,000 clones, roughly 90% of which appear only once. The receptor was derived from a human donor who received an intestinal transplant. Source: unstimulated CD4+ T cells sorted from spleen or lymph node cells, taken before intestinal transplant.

The CDR3 here is CASSWDRGPYSPLHF. The CDR3, as DNA: TGCGCCAGCAGCTGGGACAGGGGGCCGTATTCACCCCTCCACTTT. The V gene is TRBV5-1, the J gene TRBJ1-6, with 12 bases matching TRBD1. Germline V gene lookup returns CDR1 SGHRS and CDR2 YFSETQ. This CDR3 is built from 15 residues. The junction had 3 bases not matched to a gene; V was cut back by 3 bases and J by 8 bases.